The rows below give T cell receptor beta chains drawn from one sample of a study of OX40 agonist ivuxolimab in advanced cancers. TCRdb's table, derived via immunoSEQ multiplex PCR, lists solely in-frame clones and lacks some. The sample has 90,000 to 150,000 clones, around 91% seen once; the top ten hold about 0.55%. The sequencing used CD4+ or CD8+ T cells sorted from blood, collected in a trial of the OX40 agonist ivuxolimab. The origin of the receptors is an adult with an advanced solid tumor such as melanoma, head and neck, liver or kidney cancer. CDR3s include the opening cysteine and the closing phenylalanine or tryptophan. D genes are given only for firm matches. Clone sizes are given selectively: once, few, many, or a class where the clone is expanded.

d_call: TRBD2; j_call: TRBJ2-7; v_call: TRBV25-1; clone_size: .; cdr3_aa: CASSESGGGANLHEQYF; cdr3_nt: TGTGCCAGCAGTGAATCTGGCGGGGGGGCTAATCTCCACGAGCAGTACTTC
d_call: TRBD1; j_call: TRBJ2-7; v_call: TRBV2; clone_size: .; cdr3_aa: CASSERRTGTEQYF; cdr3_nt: TGTGCCAGCAGTGAAAGGCGGACAGGGACCGAGCAGTACTTC
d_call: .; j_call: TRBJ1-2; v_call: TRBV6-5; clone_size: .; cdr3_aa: CASRPGDSFYGYTF; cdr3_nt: TGTGCCAGCAGACCAGGAGACAGCTTCTATGGCTACACCTTC
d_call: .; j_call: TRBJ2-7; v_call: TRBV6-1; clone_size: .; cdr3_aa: CASSEVPQKEQYF; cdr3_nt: TGTGCCAGCAGTGAAGTTCCCCAGAAGGAGCAGTACTTC
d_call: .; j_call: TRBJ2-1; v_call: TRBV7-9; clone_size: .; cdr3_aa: CASSAPNEQFF; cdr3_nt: TGTGCCAGCAGCGCCCCCAATGAGCAGTTCTTC
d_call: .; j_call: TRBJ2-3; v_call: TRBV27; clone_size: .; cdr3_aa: CASSLSKAAGGDTQYF; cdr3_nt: TGTGCCAGCAGTTTATCGAAGGCAGCCGGTGGGGATACGCAGTATTTT
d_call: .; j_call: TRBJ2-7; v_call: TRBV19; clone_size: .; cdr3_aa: CASSAQGSYEQYF; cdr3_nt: TGTGCCAGTAGCGCACAGGGATCCTACGAGCAGTACTTC
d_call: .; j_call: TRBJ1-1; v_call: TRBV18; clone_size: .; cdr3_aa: CASSPQGGTEAFF; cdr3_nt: TGTGCCAGCTCACCCCAGGGTGGCACTGAAGCTTTCTTT
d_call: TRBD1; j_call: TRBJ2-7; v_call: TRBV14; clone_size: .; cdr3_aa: CASSHDWTGVQQYF; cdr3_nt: TGTGCCAGCAGCCATGACTGGACAGGGGTGCAGCAGTACTTC
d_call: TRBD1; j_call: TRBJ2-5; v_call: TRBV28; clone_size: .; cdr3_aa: CASSPGQGWGETQYF; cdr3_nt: TGTGCCAGCAGTCCCGGACAGGGGTGGGGTGAGACCCAGTACTTC
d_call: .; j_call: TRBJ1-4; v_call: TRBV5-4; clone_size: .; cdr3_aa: CASSLTADRSEKLFF; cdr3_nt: TGTGCCAGCAGCTTGACGGCGGATAGGAGTGAAAAACTGTTTTTT
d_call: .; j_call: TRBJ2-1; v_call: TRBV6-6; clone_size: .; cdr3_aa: CASSSSRAIPYNEQFF; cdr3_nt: TGTGCCAGCAGTTCTTCCAGGGCTATCCCCTACAATGAGCAGTTCTTC
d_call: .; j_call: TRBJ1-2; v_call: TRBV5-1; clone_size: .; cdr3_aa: CASSLGQDYGYTF; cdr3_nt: TGCGCCAGCAGCTTGGGACAGGACTATGGCTACACCTTC
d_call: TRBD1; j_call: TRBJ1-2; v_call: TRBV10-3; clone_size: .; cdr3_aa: CAISEDRVSHGYTF; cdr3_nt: TGTGCCATCAGTGAGGACAGGGTATCTCATGGCTACACCTTC
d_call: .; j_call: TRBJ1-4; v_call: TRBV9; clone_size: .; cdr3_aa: CASSYDKRVNEKLFF; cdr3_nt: TGTGCCAGCAGCTACGACAAGAGGGTTAATGAAAAACTGTTTTTT
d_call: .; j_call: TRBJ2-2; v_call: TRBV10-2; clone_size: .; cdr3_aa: CASSRSTGELFF; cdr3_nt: TGCGCCAGCAGTAGAAGCACCGGGGAGCTGTTTTTT
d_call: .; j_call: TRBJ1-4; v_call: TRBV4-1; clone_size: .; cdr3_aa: CASSQEHRAEKLFF; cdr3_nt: TGCGCCAGCAGCCAAGAACATCGGGCTGAAAAACTGTTTTTT
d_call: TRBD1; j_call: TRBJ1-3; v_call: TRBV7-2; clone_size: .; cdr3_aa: CASSLTGTGGNTIYF; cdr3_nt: TGTGCCAGCAGCTTAACCGGGACAGGGGGAAACACCATATATTTT
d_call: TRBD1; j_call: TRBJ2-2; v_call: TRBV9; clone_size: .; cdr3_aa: CASSVGIGTANTGELFF; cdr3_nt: TGTGCCAGCAGCGTAGGAATTGGGACAGCGAACACCGGGGAGCTGTTTTTT
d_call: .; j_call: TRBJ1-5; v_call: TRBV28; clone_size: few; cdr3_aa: CASSLNQPQHF; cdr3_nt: TGTGCCAGCAGTTTAAACCAGCCCCAGCATTTT
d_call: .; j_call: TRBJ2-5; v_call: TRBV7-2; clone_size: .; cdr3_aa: CASSLVGAVQETQYF; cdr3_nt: TGTGCCAGCAGCTTAGTAGGGGCGGTCCAAGAGACCCAGTACTTC
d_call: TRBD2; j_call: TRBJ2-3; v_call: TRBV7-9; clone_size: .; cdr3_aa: CASIRAGGTDTQYF; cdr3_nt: TGTGCCAGCATCAGAGCGGGGGGCACAGATACGCAGTATTTT
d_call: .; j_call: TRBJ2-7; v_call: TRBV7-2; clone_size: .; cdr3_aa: CASSLVDRRYEQYF; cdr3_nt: TGTGCCAGCAGCTTAGTGGACCGACGCTACGAGCAGTACTTC
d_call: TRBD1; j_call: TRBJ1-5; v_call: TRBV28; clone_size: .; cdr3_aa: CASSPPGTGIRQPQHF; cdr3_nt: TGTGCCAGCAGTCCCCCCGGGACAGGGATACGTCAGCCCCAGCATTTT
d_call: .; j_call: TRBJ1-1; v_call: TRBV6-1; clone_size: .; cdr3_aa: CASSASNTEAFF; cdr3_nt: TGTGCCAGCAGTGCCTCGAACACTGAAGCTTTCTTT
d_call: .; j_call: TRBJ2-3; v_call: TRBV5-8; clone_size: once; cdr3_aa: CASSLVSDTQYF; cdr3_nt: TGTGCCAGCAGCTTGGTGTCAGATACGCAGTATTTT
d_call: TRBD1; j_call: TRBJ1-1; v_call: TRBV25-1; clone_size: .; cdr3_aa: CASSEFTKQGEAFF; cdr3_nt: TGTGCCAGCAGTGAATTCACAAAACAGGGGGAAGCTTTCTTT
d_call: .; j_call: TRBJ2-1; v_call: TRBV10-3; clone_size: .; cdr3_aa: CAISEMASNDEQFF; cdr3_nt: TGTGCCATCAGTGAGATGGCTTCGAACGATGAGCAGTTCTTC
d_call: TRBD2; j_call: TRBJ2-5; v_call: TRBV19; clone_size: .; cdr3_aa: CAGETSGGWETQYF; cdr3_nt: TGTGCCGGAGAGACTAGCGGGGGATGGGAGACCCAGTACTTC
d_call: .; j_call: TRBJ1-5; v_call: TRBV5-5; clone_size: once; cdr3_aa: CASSWGPRGQPQHF; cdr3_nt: TGTGCCAGCAGCTGGGGCCCCCGGGGTCAGCCCCAGCATTTT
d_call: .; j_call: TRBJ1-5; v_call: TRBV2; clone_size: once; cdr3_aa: CASSEARTRGSQPQHF; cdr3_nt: TGTGCCAGCAGTGAAGCCCGGACCCGGGGGAGTCAGCCCCAGCATTTT
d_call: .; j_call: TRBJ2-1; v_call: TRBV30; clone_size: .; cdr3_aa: CAWRTTIAEQFF; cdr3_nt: TGTGCCTGGAGAACCACTATTGCTGAGCAGTTCTTC
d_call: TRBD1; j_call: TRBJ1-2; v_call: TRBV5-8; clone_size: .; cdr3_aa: CASNLGQAPVYTF; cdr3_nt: TGTGCCAGCAACCTTGGACAGGCGCCGGTCTACACCTTC
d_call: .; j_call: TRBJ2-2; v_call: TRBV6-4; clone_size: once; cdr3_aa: CASSTGQANTGELFF; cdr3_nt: TGTGCCAGCAGTACCGGACAAGCGAACACCGGGGAGCTGTTTTTT
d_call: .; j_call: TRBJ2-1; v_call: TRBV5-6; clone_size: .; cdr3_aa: CASSSHNEQFF; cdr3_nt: TGTGCCAGCAGCTCCCACAATGAGCAGTTCTTC
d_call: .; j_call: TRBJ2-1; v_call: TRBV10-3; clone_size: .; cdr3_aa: CAISELGLGSDEQFF; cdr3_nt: TGTGCCATCAGTGAGTTAGGCTTAGGATCCGATGAGCAGTTCTTC
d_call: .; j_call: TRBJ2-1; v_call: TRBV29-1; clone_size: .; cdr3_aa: CSVESSYNEQFF; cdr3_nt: TGCAGCGTTGAGAGCTCCTACAATGAGCAGTTCTTC
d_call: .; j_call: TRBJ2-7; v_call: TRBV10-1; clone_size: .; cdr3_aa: CASSDGRALRHEQYF; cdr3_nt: TGCGCCAGCAGTGACGGTAGGGCACTTCGGCACGAGCAGTACTTC
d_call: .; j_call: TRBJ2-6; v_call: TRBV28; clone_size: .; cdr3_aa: CASSLGAGGANVLTF; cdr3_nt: TGTGCCAGCAGTTTAGGAGCTGGCGGGGCCAACGTCCTGACTTTC
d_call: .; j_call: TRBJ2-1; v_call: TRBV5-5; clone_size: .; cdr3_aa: CASSYSPGANEQFF; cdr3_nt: TGTGCCAGCAGCTACTCACCGGGGGCAAATGAGCAGTTCTTC
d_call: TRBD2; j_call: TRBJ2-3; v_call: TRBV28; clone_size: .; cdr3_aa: CASSLGGSLLDTQYF; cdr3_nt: TGTGCCAGCAGTTTGGGGGGGTCACTCTTGGATACGCAGTATTTT
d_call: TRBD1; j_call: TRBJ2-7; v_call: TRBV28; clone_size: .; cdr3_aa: CASSGTAGSYEQYF; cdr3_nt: TGTGCCAGCAGCGGGACAGCTGGCTCCTACGAGCAGTACTTC
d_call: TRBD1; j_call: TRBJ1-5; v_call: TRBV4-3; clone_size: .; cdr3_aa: CASSQDPDRAKQPQHF; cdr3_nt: TGCGCCAGCAGCCAAGATCCCGACAGGGCTAAACAGCCCCAGCATTTT
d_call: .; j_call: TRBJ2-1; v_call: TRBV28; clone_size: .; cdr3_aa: CASSSGVVMVRNEQFF; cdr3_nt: TGTGCCAGCAGTTCAGGGGTGGTAATGGTGAGAAATGAGCAGTTCTTC
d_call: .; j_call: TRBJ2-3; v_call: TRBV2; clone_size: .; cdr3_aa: CASSGTDSSTDTQYF; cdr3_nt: TGTGCCAGCAGTGGGACAGATTCTAGCACAGATACGCAGTATTTT
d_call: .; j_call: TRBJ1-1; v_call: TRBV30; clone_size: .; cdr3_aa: CAWSQANTEAFF; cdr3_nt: TGTGCCTGGAGCCAAGCCAACACTGAAGCTTTCTTT
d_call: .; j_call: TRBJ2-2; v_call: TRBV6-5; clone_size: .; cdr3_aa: CASSYSAPNTGELFF; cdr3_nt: TGTGCCAGCAGTTACTCGGCCCCAAACACCGGGGAGCTGTTTTTT
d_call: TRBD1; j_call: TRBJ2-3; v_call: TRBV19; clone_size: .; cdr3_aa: CASSPQDRAYTDTQYF; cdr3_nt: TGTGCCAGTAGTCCCCAGGACAGGGCTTACACAGATACGCAGTATTTT
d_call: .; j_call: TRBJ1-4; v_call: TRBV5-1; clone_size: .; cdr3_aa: CASRSSQGGTNEKLFF; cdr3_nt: TGCGCCAGCAGGTCGTCTCAGGGCGGGACTAATGAAAAACTGTTTTTT
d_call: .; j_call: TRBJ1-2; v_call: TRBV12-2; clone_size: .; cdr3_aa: CASRLVTAGSYGYTF; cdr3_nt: TGTGCAAGTCGCTTAGTAACGGCAGGGTCTTATGGCTACACCTTC
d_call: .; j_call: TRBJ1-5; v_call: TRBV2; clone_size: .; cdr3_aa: CASSGYRDAQPQHF; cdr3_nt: TGTGCCAGCAGTGGGTACAGGGATGCTCAGCCCCAGCATTTT
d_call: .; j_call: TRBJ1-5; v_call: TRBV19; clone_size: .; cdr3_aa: CASSPGQISNQPQHF; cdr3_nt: TGTGCCAGTAGTCCGGGACAAATTAGCAATCAGCCCCAGCATTTT
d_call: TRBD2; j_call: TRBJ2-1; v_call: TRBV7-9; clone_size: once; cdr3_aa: CASSLAISGGLREQFF; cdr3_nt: TGTGCCAGCAGCTTGGCGATAAGCGGGGGTTTAAGAGAGCAGTTCTTC